Shown below are 32 T cell receptor beta chains from a single sample sequenced in a study of blood T cell repertoires in COVID-19. The method was immunoSEQ multiplex PCR; TCRdb's version includes in-frame clones alone and lacks a portion of them. The table records hundreds of thousands of clones, 86% of them present only once. Material for sequencing was peripheral blood. These receptors originate from a woman aged 25 to 39 with active or convalescent COVID-19.

V and J are TRBV6-6 and TRBJ2-3; 7 bases agree with TRBD2. CDR3 length equals 13 residues. Trimming removed 6 bases from V and 4 bases from J; junction bases left unmatched: 4. CDR1 and CDR2 from the germline V gene are MNHNY and SVGAGI (reference sequence). As DNA, the CDR3 is TGTGCCAGCAGGTCAGGGAGGGCAGATACGCAGTATTTT. This codes for CASRSGRADTQYF.

The chain is built from TRBV19 and TRBJ1-6; D is perhaps TRBD1 (6 bases). The V end lost 5 bases, the J end lost 6 bases, and 11 bases lay between the germline ends. The germline V gene has CDR1 LNHDA and CDR2 SQIVND (reference sequence). The CDR3 contains 14 residues. The CDR3 DNA is TGTGCCAGTAGTTCAAGGACAGTTAATTCACCCCTCCACTTT. Encoded protein: CASSSRTVNSPLHF.

The rearrangement links TRBV5-5 to TRBJ2-6; the D is unclear. CDR1 and CDR2 (germline): SGHKS, YYEKEE (reference sequence). Trimming took off 1 base at V and 0 bases at J, with 17 bases between the two ends. The length of the CDR3 is 19 residues. The CDR3, as DNA: TGTGCCAGCAGCTTGATCGTCGCAGGCCCGAGCTCTGGGGCCAACGTCCTGACTTTC. Translation gives CASSLIVAGPSSGANVLTF. The whole variable domain, filled in from reference TRBV5-5 and TRBJ2-6, reads DAGVTQSPTHLIKTRGQQVTLRCSPISGHKSVSWYQQVLGQGPQFIFQYYEKEERGRGNFPDRFSARQFPNYSSELNVNALLLGDSALYLCASSLIVAGPSSGANVLTFGAGSRLTVL.

CDR3 region: CASSLPGANYGYTF. The CDR3 nucleotides read TGCGCCAGCAGCTTGCCGGGGGCTAACTATGGCTACACCTTC. The chain has TRBV5-1 and TRBJ1-2; the D gene is possibly TRBD1 (5 bases). Trimming took off 1 base at V and 0 bases at J, with 7 bases between the two ends. The CDR3 runs 14 residues. Germline CDR1 reads SGHRS; CDR2 reads YFSETQ. Looking up the rest from reference TRBV5-1 and TRBJ1-2 gives the full variable domain: KAGVTQTPRYLIKTRGQQVTLSCSPISGHRSVSWYQQTPGQGLQFLFEYFSETQRNKGNFPGRFSGRQFSNSRSEMNVSTLELGDSALYLCASSLPGANYGYTFGSGTRLTVV.

The chain recombines TRBV29-1 with TRBJ1-1; D is undetermined. Germline assignment: CDR1 SQVTM and CDR2 ANQGSEA. Trimming removed 7 bases at V and 6 bases at J, with 6 bases between. The CDR3 has 9 amino acids. The CDR3 here is CSGGPEAFF. DNA for the CDR3: TGCAGCGGAGGGCCTGAAGCTTTCTTT. The entire variable domain, with the rest obtained from reference TRBV29-1 and TRBJ1-1, is as follows: SAVISQKPSRDICQRGTSLTIQCQVDSQVTMMFWYRQQPGQSLTLIATANQGSEATYESGFVIDKFPISRPNLTFSTLTVSNMSPEDSSIYLCSGGPEAFFGQGTRLTVV.

This clone was observed once. The rearrangement joins TRBV6-5 to TRBJ1-2; possible D gene TRBD1, 6 bases. The ends were cut back, 8 bases at V and 7 bases at J, with 17 bases in the middle. Germline V gene data show CDR1 as MNHEY and CDR2 as SVGAGI. This CDR3 has 13 residues. The CDR3 sequence is CASQDSSGGGYTF. Here the CDR3 DNA reads TGTGCCAGCCAGGACAGTTCAGGAGGTGGCTACACCTTC.

In its sample, this clone was seen once. This rearrangement joins TRBV2 to TRBJ2-5; 9 bases are shared with TRBD2. Germline V gene lookup returns CDR1 SNHLY and CDR2 FYNNEI. V dropped 7 bases and J dropped 7; count of bases not matched to a gene: 22. This CDR3 contains 18 residues. The CDR3 protein is CASTRRGLAPLFLGTQYF. The CDR3 DNA follows: TGTGCCAGCACGAGACGGGGACTAGCACCCCTCTTCTTGGGGACCCAGTACTTC.

The rearrangement uses TRBV18 and TRBJ1-1, with 7 bases aligning to TRBD1. Germline V gene lookup returns CDR1 KGHSH and CDR2 LQKENI. J lost 0 bases, V lost 1 base, and 8 bases had no gene match. The CDR3 runs 17 residues. This CDR3 is CASSPLSMTGLNTEAFF. The DNA of the CDR3 is TGTGCCAGCTCACCACTCTCAATGACAGGGTTGAACACTGAAGCTTTCTTT.

In its sample, this clone was seen once. V is TRBV19 and J is TRBJ1-5; no clear D. In germline, CDR1 is LNHDA, CDR2 SQIVND (reference sequence). The CDR3 is 15 residues long. V was shortened by 3 bases and J by 1 base, with 10 bases between the two germline ends. In DNA, the CDR3 is TGTGCCAGTAGTATCTCCTCTGTGAGCAATCAGCCCCAGCATTTT. Translating it yields CASSISSVSNQPQHF. Supplemented by reference TRBV19 and TRBJ1-5, the full variable domain reads DGGITQSPKYLFRKEGQNVTLSCEQNLNHDAMYWYRQDPGQGLRLIYYSQIVNDFQKGDIAEGYSVSREKKESFPLTVTSAQKNPTAFYLCASSISSVSNQPQHFGDGTRLSIL.

This chain joins TRBV19 and TRBJ2-1; 8 bases agree with TRBD1. V trimming: 4 bases; J trimming: 0 bases; junction bases outside the gene matches: 2. Germline CDR1 and CDR2: LNHDA and SQIVND (reference sequence). This CDR3 has 15 residues. The CDR3 DNA follows: TGTGCCAGTAGTACAGGGGGCTACTCCTACAATGAGCAGTTCTTC. It codes for CASSTGGYSYNEQFF.

The chain recombines TRBV30 with TRBJ1-2; 7 bases match TRBD1. Trimming at V came to 4 bases and at J to 5 bases, leaving 19 bases not matched to a gene. The CDR3 covers 17 residues. Germline values: CDR1 GTSNPN, CDR2 SVGIG (reference sequence). Here the CDR3 DNA reads TGTGCCTGGACTGTACCCCGATTGGAGGGGGCGAAGTATGGCTACACCTTC. It translates to CAWTVPRLEGAKYGYTF.

Comment on this clone: An end of the junction differs from the germline gene, which may be a read error. The rearrangement joins TRBV10-2 to TRBJ2-7; D might be TRBD1 (5 bases). Germline CDR1 reads WSHSY; CDR2 reads SAAADI. The CDR3 covers 13 residues. CDR3 sequence (DNA): TGCGCCAGCAGTGGGGGCCAGGACCGTTTAACGATCTTC. Its translation is CASSGGQDRLTIF.

This clone was seen more than once but under ten times. Other DNA variants within this sample encode the same CDR3. The chain uses TRBV5-1 and TRBJ1-1; D is unclear. CDR3 length: 14 residues. The germline CDR1 and CDR2 sequences are SGHRS and YFSETQ. The germline V and J ends were trimmed by 0 bases and 5 bases, with 11 bases remaining between them. The CDR3 DNA reads TGCGCCAGCAGCTTGGCACCGCCCGGGACTGAAGCTTTCTTT. Translating it yields CASSLAPPGTEAFF.

This chain joins TRBV5-1 and TRBJ2-2; D is perhaps TRBD1 (6 bases). There are 15 residues in the CDR3. Deletions cut 2 bases from V and 1 base from J, with 9 bases between. The V gene's germline CDR1 is SGHRS and CDR2 YFSETQ. The CDR3 DNA is TGCGCCAGCAGCTTTCAGGGGCAGAACACCGGGGAGCTGTTTTTT. Residues: CASSFQGQNTGELFF.

The chain couples TRBV3-1 (or the pseudogene TRBV3-2) to TRBJ2-7; D uncertain. This CDR3 region has 13 residues. V was trimmed by 1 base and J by 7 bases, leaving 11 bases between them. Germline V gene data show CDR1 as LGHDT and CDR2 as YNNKEL (reference sequence). The CDR3 DNA reads as TGTGCCAGCAGCCAAGGGGCCCTTGGAGAGCAGTACTTC. This translates into CASSQGALGEQYF.

The V and J genes are TRBV5-4 and TRBJ1-5, with D possibly matching TRBD1 (6 bases). V was trimmed by 4 bases and J by 3 bases, leaving 14 bases between them. From germline, CDR1 is SGHNT and CDR2 YYREEE (reference sequence). The CDR3 runs 15 residues. CDR3: CASSPDGGLNQPQHF. CDR3 nucleotide sequence: TGTGCCAGCAGCCCTGACGGGGGGCTCAATCAGCCCCAGCATTTT.

This rearrangement joins TRBV12-5 to TRBJ2-3; 7 bases match TRBD2. The CDR3 extends over 18 amino acids. With 1 base clipped from V and 3 bases from J, the junction kept 13 bases outside the gene matches. Germline CDR1 is LGHNT and CDR2 is FRNRAP. The DNA of the CDR3 is TGTGCTAGTGGTTTGGGGAGCGGGACTGGGGTGAGGACAGATACGCAGTATTTT. It encodes CASGLGSGTGVRTDTQYF.

This chain uses TRBV5-1 with TRBJ1-1; TRBD1 agrees at 7 bases. Trimming removed 0 bases from V and 5 bases from J; junction bases left unmatched: 7. This CDR3 is built from 15 residues. Germline V CDR1 and CDR2: SGHRS, YFSETQ. CDR3 coding DNA: TGCGCCAGCAGCTTGGCAGCAGGGGGTGGGACTGAAGCTTTCTTT. Its protein is CASSLAAGGGTEAFF.

This chain links TRBV2 with TRBJ2-7; TRBD1 matches 7 bases. Trimming took 2 bases from V and 4 from J; bases not matched to a gene: 5. Germline V CDR1 and CDR2: SNHLY, FYNNEI. The CDR3 has 14 amino acids. CDR3 sequence (DNA): TGTGCCAGCAGTGAACGACAGGGTAAATACGAGCAGTACTTC. This sequence encodes CASSERQGKYEQYF. The full variable domain, its missing parts supplied by reference TRBV2 and TRBJ2-7, is EPEVTQTPSHQVTQMGQEVILRCVPISNHLYFYWYRQILGQKVEFLVSFYNNEISEKSEIFDDQFSVERPDGSNFTLKIRSTKLEDSAMYFCASSERQGKYEQYFGPGTRLTVT.

V usage is TRBV7-2 and J usage is TRBJ2-7; 7 bases align to TRBD2. V dropped 4 bases and J dropped 2; count of bases not matched to a gene: 5. Germline assignment: CDR1 SGHTA and CDR2 FQGNSA. This CDR3 is 14 amino acids long. Here the CDR3 reads CASSSGTIAYEQYF. As DNA, the CDR3 is TGTGCCAGCAGCTCCGGGACTATCGCCTACGAGCAGTACTTC.

The rearrangement uses TRBV6-5 and TRBJ2-1, with 8 bases lining up with TRBD1. The CDR3 contains 15 residues. V trimming: 6 bases; J trimming: 5 bases; junction bases outside the gene matches: 9. Germline CDR1 reads MNHEY; CDR2 reads SVGAGI. Here the CDR3 reads CASSPAGGGHNEQFF. The CDR3 DNA reads TGTGCCAGCAGCCCCGCAGGGGGCGGACACAATGAGCAGTTCTTC.

This clone appeared a single time. The chain couples TRBV5-1 to TRBJ2-6, with 9 bases identical to TRBD1. Germline-derived CDR1 and CDR2 are SGHRS and YFSETQ. Germline trimming cut 5 bases from V and 4 bases from J; bases unmatched to any gene: 7. The CDR3 sequence is 16 residues long. The CDR3 DNA sequence: TGCGCCAGCAGTAAGGACAGGGGTGGAGGGGCCAACGTCCTGACTTTC. Translated, it gives CASSKDRGGGANVLTF.

The CDR3 bases are TGTGCCAGCAGCCGGGACAGGGGGCTCTATGGCTACACCTTC. Translated, it gives CASSRDRGLYGYTF. The chain has TRBV5-5 and TRBJ1-2; 12 bases align to TRBD1. Germline trimming cut 4 bases from V and 4 bases from J; bases unmatched to any gene: 2. In germline, CDR1 is SGHKS, CDR2 YYEKEE (reference sequence). This CDR3 spans 14 amino acids.

This sequence joins TRBV6-1 and TRBJ2-7; D is uncertain. The CDR3 is 15 amino acids. Germline V gives CDR1 MNHNS, CDR2 SASEGT. V lost 1 base and J 1 base, leaving 11 bases between the germline ends. In DNA, the CDR3 is TGTGCCAGCAGTGAAGTGCTCCTAGTTTCCTACGAGCAGTACTTC. Its translation is CASSEVLLVSYEQYF.

CDR3 sequence reads: CASSDMRTGVTEAFF. The CDR3 coding sequence is TGTGCCAGCAGTGATATGAGGACAGGGGTCACTGAAGCTTTCTTT. This chain links TRBV25-1 with TRBJ1-1; 9 bases fit TRBD1. With V trimmed by 3 bases and J by 4 bases, 6 bases remained unmatched. This CDR3 is 15 amino acids long. Germline CDR1 MGHDK, CDR2 SYGVNS.

The chain couples TRBV11-2 to TRBJ2-1, with 8 positions matching TRBD2. Germline lookup yields CDR1 SGHAT and CDR2 FQNNGV. J lost 9 bases, V lost 3 bases, and 16 bases had no gene match. The CDR3 consists of 17 residues. The CDR3 bases are TGTGCCAGCAGCTTCCCCTCAGCCCCGGGAGGGCAGGGTGAGCAGTTCTTC. Translating gives CASSFPSAPGGQGEQFF.

The V gene is TRBV3-1 (or the pseudogene TRBV3-2), the J gene TRBJ1-2; 7 bases agree with TRBD1. CDR3 length: 15 residues. V was clipped by 4 bases and J by 1 base; unmatched bases: 6. Germline V gene lookup returns CDR1 LGHDT and CDR2 YNNKEL (reference sequence). The CDR3 DNA sequence: TGTGCCAGCAGCCCCGGGACAGCGGTTAACTATGGCTACACCTTC. Translating it yields CASSPGTAVNYGYTF.

The gene calls are TRBV6-6 and TRBJ1-6; 7 bases fit TRBD1. The junction had 13 bases not matched to a gene; V was cut back by 7 bases and J by 4 bases. Per the germline V gene, CDR1 is MNHNY and CDR2 is SVGAGI (reference sequence). The CDR3 loop spans 17 amino acids. CDR3 region: CASNRSIRQGYNSPLHF. The CDR3 DNA follows: TGTGCCAGCAACCGATCAATAAGACAGGGTTATAATTCACCCCTCCACTTT.

This clone was counted ten times or more. The chain is built from TRBV3-1 (or the pseudogene TRBV3-2) and TRBJ2-5, with 9 bases that match TRBD2. The CDR3 loop spans 16 amino acids. After removal of 3 bases from V and 1 base from J, the junction contained 6 bases not matched to a gene. Germline assignment: CDR1 LGHDT and CDR2 YNNKEL (reference sequence). CDR3: CASSQVSGRVQETQYF. The CDR3 region has the DNA TGTGCCAGCAGCCAGGTTAGCGGGAGAGTCCAAGAGACCCAGTACTTC.

This CDR3 is CASSYSGGRGYGYTF. In DNA form, the CDR3 reads TGTGCCAGCAGTTACTCCGGGGGGCGCGGATATGGCTACACCTTC. This sequence joins TRBV6-5 and TRBJ1-2, with D tentatively TRBD1 (6 bases). Trimming removed 0 bases at V and 5 bases at J, with 13 bases between. The CDR3 has 15 amino acids. The germline V gene has CDR1 MNHEY and CDR2 SVGAGI.

The sample holds one count of this clone. V usage is TRBV15 and J usage is TRBJ2-1; weak D call: TRBD1 (6 bases). The CDR3 totals 14 residues. Per germline, CDR1 LNHNV and CDR2 YYDKDF (reference sequence). V shed 4 bases and J shed 8 bases, with 15 bases lying between them. CDR3 DNA sequence: TGTGCCACCAGCAATTGGGACACCGAGGATGAGCAGTTCTTC. It encodes CATSNWDTEDEQFF.

The chain carries TRBV7-8 and TRBJ2-3, with 9 bases lining up with TRBD2. The V gene's germline CDR1 is SGHVS and CDR2 FQNEAQ. The CDR3 runs 16 residues. V dropped 7 bases and J dropped 6; count of bases not matched to a gene: 14. CDR3 in amino acids: CASTERGGRATDTQYF. CDR3 DNA: TGTGCCAGCACCGAAAGAGGCGGGAGGGCCACCGATACGCAGTATTTT.